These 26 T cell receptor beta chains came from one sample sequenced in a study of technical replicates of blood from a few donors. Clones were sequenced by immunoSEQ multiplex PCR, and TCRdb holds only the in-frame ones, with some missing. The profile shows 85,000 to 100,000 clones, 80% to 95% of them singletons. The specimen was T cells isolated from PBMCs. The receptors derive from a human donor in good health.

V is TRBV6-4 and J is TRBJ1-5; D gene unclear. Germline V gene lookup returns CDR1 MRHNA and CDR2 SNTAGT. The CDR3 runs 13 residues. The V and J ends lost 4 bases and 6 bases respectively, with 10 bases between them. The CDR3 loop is CASSAEFGQPQHF. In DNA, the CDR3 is TGTGCCAGCAGTGCCGAATTCGGTCAGCCCCAGCATTTT.

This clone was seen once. The CDR3 reads CASSLGPPTANYGYTF. The CDR3 region has the DNA TGTGCCAGCAGCTTAGGGCCCCCAACAGCTAACTATGGCTACACCTTC. The rearrangement uses TRBV11-2 and TRBJ1-2, with D unresolved. This CDR3 region has 16 residues. V lost 1 base and J lost 0, with 12 bases in between. The germline V gene encodes CDR1 SGHAT and CDR2 FQNNGV.

This CDR3 is CASSEAPAGVYEQYF. CDR3 coding DNA: TGTGCCAGCAGTGAAGCTCCAGCGGGGGTTTACGAGCAGTACTTC. The gene calls are TRBV6-1 and TRBJ2-7, with 8 bases lining up with TRBD2. The CDR3 is 15 amino acids. CDR1 is MNHNS, CDR2 SASEGT, per germline. The junction had 5 bases not matched to a gene; V was cut back by 0 bases and J by 4 bases.

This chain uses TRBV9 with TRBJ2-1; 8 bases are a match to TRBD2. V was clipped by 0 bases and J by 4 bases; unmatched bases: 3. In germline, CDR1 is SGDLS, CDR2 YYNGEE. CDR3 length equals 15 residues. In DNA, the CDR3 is TGTGCCAGCAGCGTAGCTAGCGGGCCATACAATGAGCAGTTCTTC. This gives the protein CASSVASGPYNEQFF.

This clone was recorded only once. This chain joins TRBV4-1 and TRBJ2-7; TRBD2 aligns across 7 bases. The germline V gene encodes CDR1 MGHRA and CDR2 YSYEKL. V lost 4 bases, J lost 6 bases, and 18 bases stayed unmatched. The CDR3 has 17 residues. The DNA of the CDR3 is TGCGCCAGCAGCCCCTCCCGGGCCAAGGGTTCGGGGGGCGAGCAGTACTTC. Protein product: CASSPSRAKGSGGEQYF.

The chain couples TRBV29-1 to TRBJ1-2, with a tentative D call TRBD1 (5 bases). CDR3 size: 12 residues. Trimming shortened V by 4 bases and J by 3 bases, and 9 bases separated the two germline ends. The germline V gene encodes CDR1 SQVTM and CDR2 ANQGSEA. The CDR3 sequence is CSVARGDYGYTF. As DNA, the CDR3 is TGCAGCGTTGCTAGGGGTGACTATGGCTACACCTTC.

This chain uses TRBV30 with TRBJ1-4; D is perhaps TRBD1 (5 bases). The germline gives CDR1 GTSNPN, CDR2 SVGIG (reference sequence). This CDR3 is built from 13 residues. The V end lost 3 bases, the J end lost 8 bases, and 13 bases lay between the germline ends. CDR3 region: CAWSQGVGEKLFF. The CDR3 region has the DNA TGTGCCTGGAGCCAAGGGGTAGGGGAAAAACTGTTTTTT.

CDR3 sequence reads: CASSEEGLGNTIYF. The DNA for the CDR3 is TGTGCCAGCAGTGAAGAGGGACTCGGAAACACCATATATTTT. This chain joins TRBV6-1 and TRBJ1-3; weak D call: TRBD1 (5 bases). Germline lookup yields CDR1 MNHNS and CDR2 SASEGT. Trimming shortened V by 1 base and J by 4 bases, and 8 bases separated the two germline ends. The length of the CDR3 is 14 residues.

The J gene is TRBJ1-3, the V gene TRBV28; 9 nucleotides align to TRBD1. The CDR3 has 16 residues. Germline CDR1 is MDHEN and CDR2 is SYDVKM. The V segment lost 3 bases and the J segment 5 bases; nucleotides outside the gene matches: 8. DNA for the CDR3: TGTGCCAGCAGTTTCCCCCCCGGACAGGGGCGAAACACCATATATTTT. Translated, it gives CASSFPPGQGRNTIYF.

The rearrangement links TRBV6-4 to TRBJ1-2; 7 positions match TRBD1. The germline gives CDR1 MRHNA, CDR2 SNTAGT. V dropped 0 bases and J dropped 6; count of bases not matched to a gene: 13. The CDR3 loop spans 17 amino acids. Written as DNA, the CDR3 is TGTGCCAGCAGTGACTCAGCCGGACAGGACTTAAGAAATGGCTACACCTTC. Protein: CASSDSAGQDLRNGYTF.

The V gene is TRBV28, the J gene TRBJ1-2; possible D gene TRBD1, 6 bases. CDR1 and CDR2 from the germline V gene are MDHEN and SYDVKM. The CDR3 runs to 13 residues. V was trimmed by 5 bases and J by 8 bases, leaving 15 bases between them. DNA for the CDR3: TGTGCCAGCAGTCCCGCAGGGGTTGAGGGCTACACCTTC. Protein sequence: CASSPAGVEGYTF.

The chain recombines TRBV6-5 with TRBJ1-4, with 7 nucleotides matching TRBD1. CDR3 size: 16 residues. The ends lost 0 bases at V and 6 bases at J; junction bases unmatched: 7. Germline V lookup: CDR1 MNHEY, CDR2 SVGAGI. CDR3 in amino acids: CASSYSTQGMDEKLFF. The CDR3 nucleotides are TGTGCCAGCAGTTACTCGACACAGGGGATGGATGAAAAACTGTTTTTT.

In DNA, the CDR3 is TGTGCCAGCAGCTTGGATTCAGGACTAGCGGGAGCACGAGGGGAGCAGTACTTC. Its translation is CASSLDSGLAGARGEQYF. The chain combines TRBV5-4 with TRBJ2-7; 13 positions match TRBD2. With V trimmed by 0 bases and J by 7 bases, 13 bases remained unmatched. The length of the CDR3 is 18 residues. The V gene's germline CDR1 is SGHNT and CDR2 YYREEE (reference sequence).

CDR3: CASSQGSGDEQYF. Here the CDR3 DNA reads TGTGCCAGCAGCCAAGGATCAGGGGACGAGCAGTACTTC. The chain recombines TRBV14 with TRBJ2-7; weak D call: TRBD1 (6 bases). This CDR3 is built from 13 residues. V was shortened by 1 base and J by 5 bases, with 9 bases between the two germline ends. CDR1 is SGHDN, CDR2 FVKESK, per germline. The variable domain in full, with the rest retrieved from reference TRBV14 and TRBJ2-7, is EAGVTQFPSHSVIEKGQTVTLRCDPISGHDNLYWYRRVMGKEIKFLLHFVKESKQDESGMPNNRFLAERTGGTYSTLKVQPAELEDSGVYFCASSQGSGDEQYFGPGTRLTVT.

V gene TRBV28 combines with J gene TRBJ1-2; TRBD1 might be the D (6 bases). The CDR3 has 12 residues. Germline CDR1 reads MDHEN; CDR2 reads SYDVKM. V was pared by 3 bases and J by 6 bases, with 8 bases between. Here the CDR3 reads CASSFGQHGYTF. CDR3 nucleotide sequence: TGTGCCAGCAGTTTCGGACAGCATGGCTACACCTTC.

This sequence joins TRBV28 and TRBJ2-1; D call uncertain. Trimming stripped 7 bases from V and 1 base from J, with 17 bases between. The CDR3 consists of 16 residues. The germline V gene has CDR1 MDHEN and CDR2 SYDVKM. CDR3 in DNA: TGTGCCAGCACTGACCGGGTTCCACTTTCCTACAATGAGCAGTTCTTC. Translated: CASTDRVPLSYNEQFF.

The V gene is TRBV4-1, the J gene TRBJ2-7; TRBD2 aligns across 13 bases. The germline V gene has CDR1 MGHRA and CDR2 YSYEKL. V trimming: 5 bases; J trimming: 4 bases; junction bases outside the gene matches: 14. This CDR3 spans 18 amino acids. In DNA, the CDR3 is TGCGCCAGCAGCAAACAGGGAGCCGGGACTAGCGGGGTTTACGAGCAGTACTTC. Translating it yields CASSKQGAGTSGVYEQYF.

CDR3 DNA: TGTGCCAGCAGTCCTGGTGGGGGGTACACCGGGGAGCTGTTTTTT. Protein: CASSPGGGYTGELFF. The rearrangement uses TRBV2 and TRBJ2-2; D may be TRBD2 (6 bases). V was cut by 5 bases and J by 3 bases, with 13 bases left in between. The CDR3 is made up of 15 amino acids. Germline V CDR1 and CDR2: SNHLY, FYNNEI.

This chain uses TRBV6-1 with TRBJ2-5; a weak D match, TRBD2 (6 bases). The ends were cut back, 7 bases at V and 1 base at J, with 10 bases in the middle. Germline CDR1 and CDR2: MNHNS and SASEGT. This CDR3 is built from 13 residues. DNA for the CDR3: TGTGCCAGCATGGGGGGAATCCAAGAGACCCAGTACTTC. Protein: CASMGGIQETQYF.

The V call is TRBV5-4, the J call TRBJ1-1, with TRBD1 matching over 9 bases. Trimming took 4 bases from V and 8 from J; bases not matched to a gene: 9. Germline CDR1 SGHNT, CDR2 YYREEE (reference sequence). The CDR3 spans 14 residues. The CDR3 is CASSPTGGASEAFF. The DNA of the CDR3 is TGTGCCAGCAGCCCAACAGGGGGCGCATCCGAAGCTTTCTTT.

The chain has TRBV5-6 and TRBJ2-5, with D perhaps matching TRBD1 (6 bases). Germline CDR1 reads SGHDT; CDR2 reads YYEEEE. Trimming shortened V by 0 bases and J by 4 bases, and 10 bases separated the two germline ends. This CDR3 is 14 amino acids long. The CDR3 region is CASSLVRGGETQYF. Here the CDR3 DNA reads TGTGCCAGCAGCTTGGTCAGGGGCGGAGAGACCCAGTACTTC.

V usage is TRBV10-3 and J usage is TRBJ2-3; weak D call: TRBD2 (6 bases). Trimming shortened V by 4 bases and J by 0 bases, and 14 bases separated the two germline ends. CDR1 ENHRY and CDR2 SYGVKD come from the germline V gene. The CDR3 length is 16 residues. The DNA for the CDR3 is TGTGCCATCAGTGCCGTGCGGGGAACTAGCACAGATACGCAGTATTTT. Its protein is CAISAVRGTSTDTQYF.

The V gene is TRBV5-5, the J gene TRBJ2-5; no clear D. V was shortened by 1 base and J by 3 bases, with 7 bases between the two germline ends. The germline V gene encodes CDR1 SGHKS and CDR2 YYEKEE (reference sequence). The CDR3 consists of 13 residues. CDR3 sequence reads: CASSLHYEETQYF. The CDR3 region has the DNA TGTGCCAGCAGCTTGCACTACGAAGAGACCCAGTACTTC.

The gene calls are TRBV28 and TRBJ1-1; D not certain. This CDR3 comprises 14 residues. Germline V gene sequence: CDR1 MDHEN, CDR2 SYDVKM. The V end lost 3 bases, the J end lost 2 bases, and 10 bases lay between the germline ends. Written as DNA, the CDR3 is TGTGCCAGCAGTTTCCCCCGGGTTAACACTGAAGCTTTCTTT. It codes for CASSFPRVNTEAFF.

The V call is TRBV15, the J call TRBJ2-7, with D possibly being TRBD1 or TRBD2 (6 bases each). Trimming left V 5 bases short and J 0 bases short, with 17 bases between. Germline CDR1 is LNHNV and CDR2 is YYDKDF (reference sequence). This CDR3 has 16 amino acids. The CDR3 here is CATSRGGQISSYEQYF. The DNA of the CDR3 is TGTGCCACCAGCCGAGGGGGGCAGATTAGCTCCTACGAGCAGTACTTC.

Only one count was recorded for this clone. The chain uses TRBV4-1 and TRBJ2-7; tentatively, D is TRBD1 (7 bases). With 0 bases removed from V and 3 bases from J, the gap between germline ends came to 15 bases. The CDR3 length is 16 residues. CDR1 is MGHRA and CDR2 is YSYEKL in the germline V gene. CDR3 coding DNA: TGCGCCAGCAGCCAAGATCGCCAGGGGGACTTCTACGAGCAGTACTTC. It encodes CASSQDRQGDFYEQYF.